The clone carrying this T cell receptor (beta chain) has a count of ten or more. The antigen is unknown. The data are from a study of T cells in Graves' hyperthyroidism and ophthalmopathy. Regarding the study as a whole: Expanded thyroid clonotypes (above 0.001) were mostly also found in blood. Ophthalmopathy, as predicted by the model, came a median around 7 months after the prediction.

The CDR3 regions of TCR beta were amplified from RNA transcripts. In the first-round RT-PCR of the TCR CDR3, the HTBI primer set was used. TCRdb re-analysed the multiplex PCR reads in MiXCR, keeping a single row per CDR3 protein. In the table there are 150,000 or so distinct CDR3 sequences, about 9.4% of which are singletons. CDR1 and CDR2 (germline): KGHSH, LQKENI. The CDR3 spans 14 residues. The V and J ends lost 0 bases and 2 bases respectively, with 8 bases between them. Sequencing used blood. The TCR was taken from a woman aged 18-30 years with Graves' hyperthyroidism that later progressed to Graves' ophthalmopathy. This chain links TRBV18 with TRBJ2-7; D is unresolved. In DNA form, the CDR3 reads TGTGCCAGCTCACCACCGGTACAAGCCTACGAGCAGTACTTC. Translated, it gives CASSPPVQAYEQYF.